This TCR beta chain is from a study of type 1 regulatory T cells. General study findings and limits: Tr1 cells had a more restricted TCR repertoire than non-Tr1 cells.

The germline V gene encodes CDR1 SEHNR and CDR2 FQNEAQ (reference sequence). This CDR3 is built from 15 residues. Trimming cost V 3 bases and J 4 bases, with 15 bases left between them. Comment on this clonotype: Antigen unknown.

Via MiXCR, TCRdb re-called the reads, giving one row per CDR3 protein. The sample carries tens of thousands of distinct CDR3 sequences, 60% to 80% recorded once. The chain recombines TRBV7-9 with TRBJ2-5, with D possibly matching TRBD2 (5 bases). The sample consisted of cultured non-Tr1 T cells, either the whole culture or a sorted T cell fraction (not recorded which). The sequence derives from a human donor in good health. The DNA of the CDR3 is TGTGCCAGCAGCTTTCAACTAGGTGGGAGAGAGACCCAGTACTTC. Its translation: CASSFQLGGRETQYF.